This entry lists 3 T cell receptor beta chains sequenced from one sample in a study of T cell responses to AZD1222 COVID-19 vaccine. The data were produced by immunoSEQ multiplex PCR, yet TCRdb's version contains in-frame clones alone and is incomplete. The sample holds just over 150,000 clones, about nine tenths seen once. Material: peripheral blood, obtained on day 0 of AZD1222 vaccination. The origin of the receptors is an adult in good health.

The chain has TRBV29-1 and TRBJ1-3; 7 bases match TRBD1. J was trimmed by 5 bases and V by 5 bases; bases with no gene match: 12. Germline CDR1 is SQVTM and CDR2 is ANQGSEA. There are 15 residues in the CDR3. The CDR3 DNA reads as TGCAGCGTTCTGAACACCGACAGGGACAGAAACACCATATATTTT. Translating gives CSVLNTDRDRNTIYF.

This clone was found once. The chain recombines TRBV6-2 or TRBV6-3 with TRBJ1-1; perhaps TRBD1 as D (6 bases). This CDR3 has 12 residues. The germline V and J ends were trimmed by 6 bases and 11 bases, with 16 bases remaining between them. Germline V gives CDR1 MNHEY, CDR2 SVGEGT. The CDR3 is CASSPGQIVAFF. The CDR3 DNA follows: TGTGCCAGCAGCCCAGGACAGATTGTTGCTTTCTTT.

This CDR3 reads CASSYPGTAHNEQFF. The CDR3 DNA sequence: TGTGCCAGCAGTTACCCCGGGACAGCTCACAATGAGCAGTTCTTC. The chain has TRBV6-2 or TRBV6-3 and TRBJ2-1; TRBD1 matches 7 bases. CDR3 length: 15 amino acids. The J segment lost 5 bases and the V segment lost 2 bases, leaving 6 bases of the junction unmatched. CDR1 MNHEY and CDR2 SVGEGT come from the germline V gene.